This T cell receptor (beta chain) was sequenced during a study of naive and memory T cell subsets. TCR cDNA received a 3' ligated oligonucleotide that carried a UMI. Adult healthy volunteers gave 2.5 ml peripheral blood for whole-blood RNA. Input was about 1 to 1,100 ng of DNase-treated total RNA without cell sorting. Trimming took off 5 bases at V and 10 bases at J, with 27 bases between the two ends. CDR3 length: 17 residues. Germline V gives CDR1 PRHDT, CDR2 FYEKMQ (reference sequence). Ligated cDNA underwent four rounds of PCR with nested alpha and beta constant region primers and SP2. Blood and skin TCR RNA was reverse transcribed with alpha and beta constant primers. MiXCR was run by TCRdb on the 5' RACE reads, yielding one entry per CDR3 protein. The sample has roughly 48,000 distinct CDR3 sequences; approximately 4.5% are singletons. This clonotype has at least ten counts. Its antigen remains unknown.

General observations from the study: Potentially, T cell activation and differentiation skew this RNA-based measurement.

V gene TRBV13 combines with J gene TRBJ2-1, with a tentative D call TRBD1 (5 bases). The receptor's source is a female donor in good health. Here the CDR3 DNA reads TGTGCCAGCAGCCAAGAGCACCGACGGACAAATCCTAGGGAGCAGTTCTTC. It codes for CASSQEHRRTNPREQFF.